Below, 24 T cell receptor beta chains from the same sample are listed, as sequenced in a study of PD-L1 blockade in urothelial cancer. Here immunoSEQ multiplex PCR was the method, and the copy in TCRdb shows in-frame clones only, minus some. The repertoire holds 90,000 to 130,000 clones, with more than 85% as singletons. Time point noted: peripheral blood 6 weeks after treatment start. The sequenced sample was PBMCs, obtained around atezolizumab (anti-PD-L1) treatment. These receptors were obtained from a man in his 60s with urothelial cancer.

The chain links TRBV7-6 to TRBJ2-3, with TRBD1 as a possible D gene (6 bases). CDR1 SGHVS and CDR2 FNYEAQ come from the germline V gene. V was cut by 4 bases and J by 6 bases, with 11 bases left in between. The length of the CDR3 is 13 residues. The DNA of the CDR3 is TGTGCCAGCAGCTCAAATCAGGGGGATACGCAGTATTTT. This encodes CASSSNQGDTQYF.

The chain joins TRBV7-3 to TRBJ2-2; a possible D gene is TRBD2 (5 bases). The V gene lost 5 bases and the J gene lost 4 bases, with 11 bases spanning the gap. There are 14 residues in the CDR3. Germline CDR1 and CDR2: SGHTA and FQGTGA. The DNA for the CDR3 is TGTGCCAGCAGCCCCTCGAGCGGCACCGGGGAGCTGTTTTTT. Protein: CASSPSSGTGELFF.

This clone was picked up one time. V is TRBV7-2 and J is TRBJ2-7; 7 nucleotides line up with TRBD2. Trimming took 1 base from V and 0 from J; bases not matched to a gene: 6. This CDR3 spans 16 amino acids. CDR1 and CDR2 (germline): SGHTA, FQGNSA. This CDR3 reads CASSLVGGRSSYEQYF. The CDR3 DNA sequence: TGTGCCAGCAGCTTAGTGGGAGGGCGTAGCTCCTACGAGCAGTACTTC.

This sequence joins TRBV27 and TRBJ2-7; a possible D gene is TRBD1 (6 bases). This CDR3 region has 14 residues. Trimming removed 6 bases at V and 6 bases at J, with 18 bases between. The germline CDR1 and CDR2 sequences are MNHEY and SMNVEV (reference sequence). CDR3 loop: CASRPTGQPGEQYF. For the CDR3, the DNA is TGTGCCAGCAGACCGACGGGACAACCTGGCGAGCAGTACTTC.

V is TRBV6-5 and J is TRBJ2-7, with D maybe TRBD1 (6 bases). The CDR3 contains 13 residues. CDR1 and CDR2 (germline): MNHEY, SVGAGI. Trimming pared 6 bases from V and 4 bases from J, leaving 13 bases between. The CDR3 bases are TGTGCCAGCAGACAGGGTCTAATGTACGAGCAGTACTTC. The encoded protein is CASRQGLMYEQYF.

The rearrangement joins TRBV29-1 to TRBJ2-1; TRBD2 aligns across 9 bases. V dropped 6 bases and J dropped 7; count of bases not matched to a gene: 13. Germline CDR1 is SQVTM and CDR2 is ANQGSEA. The CDR3 sequence is 15 residues long. CDR3 in amino acids: CSVDNRLAGDNEQFF. The CDR3 DNA reads TGCAGCGTCGACAATCGATTAGCGGGAGATAATGAGCAGTTCTTC.

The chain links TRBV28 to TRBJ2-3; a possible D gene is TRBD2 (5 bases). There are 15 residues in the CDR3. Trimming shortened V by 3 bases and J by 2 bases, and 12 bases separated the two germline ends. CDR1 is MDHEN, CDR2 SYDVKM, per germline. CDR3 protein: CASSFHGVNTDTQYF. CDR3 DNA: TGTGCCAGCAGTTTTCACGGGGTAAACACAGATACGCAGTATTTT.

The V call is TRBV9, the J call TRBJ2-5; 11 bases match TRBD2. The J segment lost 5 bases and the V segment lost 3 bases, leaving 9 bases of the junction unmatched. Germline V lookup: CDR1 SGDLS, CDR2 YYNGEE. The CDR3 consists of 16 residues. The CDR3 region is CASSESSGRAGETQYF. CDR3 nucleotides: TGTGCCAGCAGCGAGAGTAGCGGGAGGGCCGGGGAGACCCAGTACTTC.

The table lists this clone with a count of one. The CDR3 coding sequence is TGTGCCAGCAGCTTAACAGCGGGACAGGGGGTCAAGAATGAGCAGTTCTTC. Amino acid sequence: CASSLTAGQGVKNEQFF. The genes are TRBV7-3 and TRBJ2-1; 11 bases map to TRBD1. V lost 0 bases, J lost 7 bases, and 8 bases stayed unmatched. This CDR3 is built from 17 residues. Germline CDR1 SGHTA, CDR2 FQGTGA.

The rearrangement joins TRBV9 to TRBJ2-7; D unresolved. Per the germline V gene, CDR1 is SGDLS and CDR2 is YYNGEE. V gave up 4 bases and J gave up 2 bases, with 16 bases separating them. The CDR3 extends over 15 amino acids. The DNA of the CDR3 is TGTGCCAGCAGCCTTCAAGCAGGTCCAACCTACGAGCAGTACTTC. It codes for CASSLQAGPTYEQYF.

The chain uses TRBV7-2 and TRBJ2-7; the D gene is possibly TRBD1 (7 bases). This CDR3 region has 15 residues. The V end lost 5 bases, the J end lost 3 bases, and 17 bases lay between the germline ends. CDR1 is SGHTA and CDR2 is FQGNSA in the germline V gene. The CDR3 sequence is CASSTRGGTDYEQYF. In DNA, the CDR3 is TGTGCCAGCAGCACGCGAGGAGGGACAGACTACGAGCAGTACTTC. The full variable domain, completed using reference TRBV7-2 and TRBJ2-7, is GAGVSQSPSNKVTEKGKDVELRCDPISGHTALYWYRQSLGQGLEFLIYFQGNSAPDKSGLPSDRFSAERTGGSVSTLTIQRTQQEDSAVYLCASSTRGGTDYEQYFGPGTRLTVT.

J is TRBJ2-3 and V is TRBV18; 7 bases are a match to TRBD2. CDR1 is KGHSH and CDR2 is LQKENI in the germline V gene. J gave up 4 bases and V 2 bases, and 3 bases lay outside the gene matches. The CDR3 has 14 amino acids. CDR3 in DNA: TGTGCCAGCTCACCAGGCCTAGCGGCAGATACGCAGTATTTT. This codes for CASSPGLAADTQYF.

The V gene is TRBV15, the J gene TRBJ2-2; a possible D gene is TRBD1 (6 bases). The germline gives CDR1 LNHNV, CDR2 YYDKDF (reference sequence). The V gene lost 5 bases and the J gene lost 5 bases, with 12 bases spanning the gap. This CDR3 is 14 amino acids long. The CDR3 nucleotides read TGTGCCACCAGCGTCAAACAGGGTACCGGGGAGCTGTTTTTT. Its protein is CATSVKQGTGELFF. Variable domain in full (rest from reference TRBV15 and TRBJ2-2): DAMVIQNPRYQVTQFGKPVTLSCSQTLNHNVMYWYQQKSSQAPKLLFHYYDKDFNNEADTPDNFQSRRPNTSFCFLDIRSPGLGDTAMYLCATSVKQGTGELFFGEGSRLTVL.

V gene TRBV9 combines with J gene TRBJ2-3; 12 positions agree with TRBD2. This CDR3 spans 15 amino acids. The germline CDR1 and CDR2 sequences are SGDLS and YYNGEE. Unmatched junction bases numbered 4, after V lost 3 bases and J lost 5 bases. DNA for the CDR3: TGTGCCAGCAGCGCCCGACTAGCGGGAGTAGATACGCAGTATTTT. Amino acid sequence: CASSARLAGVDTQYF. Filled out from reference TRBV9 and TRBJ2-3, the complete variable domain reads DSGVTQTPKHLITATGQRVTLRCSPRSGDLSVYWYQQSLDQGLQFLIQYYNGEERAKGNILERFSAQQFPDLHSELNLSSLELGDSALYFCASSARLAGVDTQYFGPGTRLTVL.

The chain has TRBV7-9 and TRBJ2-3; D remains ambiguous. V was shortened by 5 bases and J by 0 bases, with 12 bases between the two germline ends. The CDR3 contains 15 residues. Per germline, CDR1 SEHNR and CDR2 FQNEAQ (reference sequence). The chain's CDR3 is CASSLTTPSTDTQYF. CDR3 coding DNA: TGTGCCAGCAGCCTGACAACACCAAGCACAGATACGCAGTATTTT.

The V call is TRBV28, the J call TRBJ2-1; TRBD2 agrees at 11 bases. V shed 9 bases, J shed 2 bases, and the junction held 3 bases outside the gene matches. Germline values: CDR1 MDHEN, CDR2 SYDVKM. The CDR3 has 14 amino acids. The CDR3 spells CASYSGGAYNEQFF. The DNA for the CDR3 is TGTGCCAGTTATAGCGGGGGGGCCTACAATGAGCAGTTCTTC.

The gene calls are TRBV19 and TRBJ1-2; TRBD1 matches 7 bases. Trimming took 6 bases from V and 7 from J; bases not matched to a gene: 5. The CDR3 extends over 12 amino acids. The V gene's germline CDR1 is LNHDA and CDR2 SQIVND (reference sequence). The CDR3 reads CASRPTGAGYTF. CDR3 in DNA: TGTGCCAGTAGGCCTACAGGGGCTGGCTACACCTTC.

The J gene is TRBJ2-7, the V gene TRBV13; no reliable D call. The CDR3 has 14 amino acids. Trimming stripped 0 bases from V and 6 bases from J, with 12 bases between. Germline-derived CDR1 and CDR2 are PRHDT and FYEKMQ (reference sequence). The CDR3: CASSLGSRLGEQYF. As DNA, the CDR3 is TGTGCCAGCAGCTTAGGATCTAGGTTAGGCGAGCAGTACTTC.

This chain connects TRBV29-1 to TRBJ1-1; D not certain. Trimming shortened V by 4 bases and J by 0 bases, and 6 bases separated the two germline ends. CDR1 and CDR2 from the germline V gene are SQVTM and ANQGSEA. This CDR3 contains 12 residues. This CDR3 is CSVGHLNTEAFF. The CDR3 DNA sequence: TGCAGCGTTGGACACCTGAACACTGAAGCTTTCTTT.

This clone has more than one count but fewer than ten. The chain recombines TRBV21-1 with TRBJ2-7; the table calls TRBD1, which could not be checked here. TRBV21-1 is marked as a pseudogene. The CDR3 has 16 residues. As DNA, the CDR3 is TGTGCCAGCGTGAACCGGGACAGGATTCGGTGCTACGAGCAGTACTTC. This codes for CASVNRDRIRCYEQYF.

This chain connects TRBV6-5 to TRBJ1-1, with 8 bases matching TRBD1. CDR1 and CDR2 (germline): MNHEY, SVGAGI. V trimming: 6 bases; J trimming: 1 base; junction bases outside the gene matches: 4. The CDR3 is 14 residues long. The CDR3 coding sequence is TGTGCCAGCAGCTTGGGACAGGCGAACACTGAAGCTTTCTTT. It translates to CASSLGQANTEAFF.

This sequence joins TRBV4-2 and TRBJ2-1; D may be TRBD2 (5 bases). The V gene's germline CDR1 is LGHNA and CDR2 YNFKEQ. V was clipped by 4 bases and J by 12 bases, with 13 bases between them. This CDR3 has 12 amino acids. The CDR3 reads CASSLDSSRQFF. Here the CDR3 DNA reads TGTGCCAGCAGCCTGGACTCCTCGAGGCAGTTCTTC.

In this sample, this clone turned up once. The genes are TRBV5-1 and TRBJ2-7, with TRBD1 identical over 9 bases. CDR1 SGHRS and CDR2 YFSETQ come from the germline V gene. The CDR3 sequence is 15 residues long. With V trimmed by 3 bases and J by 4 bases, 8 bases remained unmatched. CDR3 coding DNA: TGCGCCAGCAGCTCACAACCCGGGACAGGGTACGAGCAGTACTTC. This gives the protein CASSSQPGTGYEQYF.

V is TRBV7-3 and J is TRBJ2-6, with 13 bases lining up with TRBD2. Germline loops: CDR1 SGHTA, CDR2 FQGTGA. The J segment lost 4 bases and the V segment lost 3 bases, leaving 6 bases of the junction unmatched. The CDR3 spans 18 residues. The chain's CDR3 is CASSFGTSGVVGANVLTF. Written as DNA, the CDR3 is TGTGCCAGCAGCTTCGGGACTAGCGGGGTGGTCGGGGCCAACGTCCTGACTTTC.